One sample yielded the 16 T cell receptor beta chains listed below, sequenced in a study of cytomegalovirus exposure and HLA in healthy donors. In the PCR, 60 Vbeta and 13 Jbeta primers were used. The repertoire was sequenced with immunoSEQ multiplex PCR; TCRdb's copy has only in-frame clones and lacks some. This table holds 150,000 to 160,000 clones, around 80% found once. Sequences were obtained from PBMCs. Receptors were obtained from a man under 40 in good health and CMV-seropositive.

This chain connects TRBV27 to TRBJ1-2; D remains unclear. Trimming stripped 2 bases from V and 0 bases from J, with 4 bases between. Germline V gene sequence: CDR1 MNHEY, CDR2 SMNVEV (reference sequence). The CDR3 has 13 residues. The CDR3 DNA reads as TGTGCCAGCAGTTTAGGGCCTAACTATGGCTACACCTTC. Translation: CASSLGPNYGYTF.

The genes are TRBV4-2 and TRBJ1-4, with 9 bases fitting TRBD1. In germline, CDR1 is LGHNA, CDR2 YNFKEQ. With 4 bases clipped from V and 5 bases from J, the junction kept 2 bases outside the gene matches. The CDR3 is made up of 14 amino acids. The CDR3 sequence is CASSPGTGNEKLFF. Written as DNA, the CDR3 is TGTGCCAGCAGCCCCGGGACAGGGAATGAAAAACTGTTTTTT.

To note about this clone: The same CDR3 can be traced to other DNA sequences in this sample. This sequence joins TRBV4-2 and TRBJ1-5; a possible D gene is TRBD1 (5 bases). Trimming removed 3 bases at V and 4 bases at J, with 13 bases between. The length of the CDR3 is 15 residues. CDR1 is LGHNA and CDR2 is YNFKEQ in the germline V gene. For the CDR3, the DNA is TGTGCCAGCAGCCAGGATGAAGGGGTTAATCAGCCCCAGCATTTT. Its translation is CASSQDEGVNQPQHF.

The chain employs TRBV27 and TRBJ2-1; 9 nucleotides line up with TRBD2. The V gene end was trimmed by 5 bases and the J gene end by 3 bases; junction bases not matched to a gene: 8. This CDR3 is 16 amino acids long. From germline, CDR1 is MNHEY and CDR2 SMNVEV (reference sequence). The CDR3 DNA is TGTGCCAGCAGTCTCATTAGCGGGAGAAACTACAATGAGCAGTTCTTC. Its translation: CASSLISGRNYNEQFF.

This sequence joins TRBV27 and TRBJ2-7, with TRBD2 matching 9 bases. Trimming cost V 4 bases and J 4 bases; bases outside gene matches: 8. Germline loops: CDR1 MNHEY, CDR2 SMNVEV (reference sequence). The CDR3 sequence is 15 residues long. CDR3 nucleotides: TGTGCCAGCAGTTCTCGCGGGAGGGCCTTGTACGAGCAGTACTTC. This encodes CASSSRGRALYEQYF.

The chain joins TRBV14 to TRBJ2-4, with TRBD2 matching 7 bases. The junction had 2 bases not matched to a gene; V was cut back by 1 base and J by 2 bases. Germline V gene lookup returns CDR1 SGHDN and CDR2 FVKESK. The CDR3 is made up of 15 amino acids. CDR3 sequence reads: CASSQAGTTKNIQYF. The CDR3 DNA reads TGTGCCAGCAGCCAAGCCGGGACTACCAAAAACATTCAGTACTTC.

A word on this clone: The junction shows a germline mismatch at one end, possibly a read error. Other nucleotide sequences from this sample produce the same CDR3. The V and J genes are TRBV30 and TRBJ1-4, with TRBD1 matching 9 bases. Germline V gene lookup returns CDR1 GTSNPN and CDR2 SVGIG (reference sequence). This CDR3 has 14 amino acids. The DNA for the CDR3 is TGCGCCTGTGGAAACAGGGGGCTTAATGAAAAACTGTTTTTT. As protein: CACGNRGLNEKLFF.

The chain employs TRBV30 and TRBJ1-4; 7 nucleotides agree with TRBD1. Germline assignment: CDR1 GTSNPN and CDR2 SVGIG (reference sequence). V lost 5 bases to trimming and J lost 5 bases; unmatched junction nucleotides: 8. CDR3 length: 14 amino acids. The CDR3 here is CAWVGTEINEKLFF. CDR3 bases: TGTGCCTGGGTAGGGACAGAGATAAATGAAAAACTGTTTTTT.

The V and J genes are TRBV6-1 and TRBJ2-1, with a possible D match to TRBD2 (5 bases). Trimming removed 3 bases from V and 10 bases from J, with 19 bases in between. Germline CDR1 MNHNS, CDR2 SASEGT. CDR3 length: 15 amino acids. The CDR3 DNA sequence: TGTGCCAGCAGTGATCGGGGAGACCCTTCCTGGGAGCAGTTCTTC. As protein: CASSDRGDPSWEQFF.

The chain uses TRBV5-6 and TRBJ1-1; 7 nucleotides line up with TRBD1. Germline CDR1 SGHDT, CDR2 YYEEEE. V shed 0 bases and J 7 bases; nucleotides not matched to a gene: 12. This CDR3 region has 16 residues. The CDR3 sequence is CASSLARPGGWIEAFF. CDR3 bases: TGTGCCAGCAGCTTGGCCCGCCCAGGGGGTTGGATTGAAGCTTTCTTT.

The genes are TRBV5-1 and TRBJ2-2; 10 bases are a match to TRBD1. CDR3 length: 17 amino acids. CDR1 and CDR2 from the germline V gene are SGHRS and YFSETQ. V lost 4 bases and J lost 4; bases outside the gene matches: 10. CDR3 DNA: TGCGCCAGCAGCCCGAAGGACAGGGGGGAACCCACCGGGGAGCTGTTTTTT. This translates into CASSPKDRGEPTGELFF. Drawing the rest from reference TRBV5-1 and TRBJ2-2, the complete variable domain is KAGVTQTPRYLIKTRGQQVTLSCSPISGHRSVSWYQQTPGQGLQFLFEYFSETQRNKGNFPGRFSGRQFSNSRSEMNVSTLELGDSALYLCASSPKDRGEPTGELFFGEGSRLTVL.

The chain is built from TRBV10-3 and TRBJ2-2; 10 bases line up with TRBD2. CDR3 length: 16 residues. With 0 bases clipped from V and 8 bases from J, the junction kept 6 bases outside the gene matches. Per germline, CDR1 ENHRY and CDR2 SYGVKD. CDR3 residues: CAISESASGRAGELFF. In DNA, the CDR3 is TGTGCCATCAGTGAGTCGGCTAGCGGGAGAGCAGGGGAGCTGTTTTTT.

The chain couples TRBV18 to TRBJ1-1, with 10 bases aligning to TRBD1. The CDR3 has 14 amino acids. Per germline, CDR1 KGHSH and CDR2 LQKENI. J lost 3 bases, V lost 5 bases, and 3 bases had no gene match. In DNA form, the CDR3 reads TGTGCCAGCTCATCGACAGGGGGCGACACTGAAGCTTTCTTT. Translated: CASSSTGGDTEAFF.

This clone was counted a few times. This same CDR3 is encoded by further DNA sequences in the sample. The V call is TRBV14, the J call TRBJ2-1; D may be TRBD2 (6 bases). The V end lost 6 bases, the J end lost 15 bases, and 21 bases lay between the germline ends. CDR1 and CDR2 from the germline V gene are SGHDN and FVKESK. This CDR3 has 13 amino acids. CDR3 sequence (DNA): TGTGCCAGCAGACCAGATCGTACGGGAGCGTTGTTCTTC. It specifies CASRPDRTGALFF.

The rearrangement joins TRBV28 to TRBJ2-7, with 10 bases fitting TRBD1. The CDR3 is made up of 14 amino acids. J gave up 2 bases and V 4 bases, and 2 bases lay outside the gene matches. Germline CDR1 is MDHEN and CDR2 is SYDVKM. The CDR3: CASSWTGGTYEQYF. CDR3 bases: TGTGCCAGCAGTTGGACAGGGGGGACCTACGAGCAGTACTTC. The full variable domain, its missing parts supplied by reference TRBV28 and TRBJ2-7, is DVKVTQSSRYLVKRTGEKVFLECVQDMDHENMFWYRQDPGLGLRLIYFSYDVKMKEKGDIPEGYSVSREKKERFSLILESASTNQTSMYLCASSWTGGTYEQYFGPGTRLTVT.

V and J are TRBV10-3 and TRBJ1-1; 11 positions match TRBD1. Germline V lookup: CDR1 ENHRY, CDR2 SYGVKD. With V trimmed by 7 bases and J by 1 base, 5 bases remained unmatched. The CDR3 has 15 amino acids. CDR3 in amino acids: CAINGQGARNTEAFF. The CDR3 coding sequence is TGTGCCATCAACGGACAGGGGGCGCGGAACACTGAAGCTTTCTTT.